This TCR beta chain was identified during a study of blood T cell repertoires in COVID-19. Whole-study context: Italy, Spain and the United States were the sources of the convalescent and acute COVID-19 samples. PBMCs, B-cell-depleted T cells, or T cells provided the cDNA or gDNA that made up the material.

In this sample, this clone turned up once. In the source study's methods: Cell counts per sample came from amplifying reference gene primers. Method: immunoSEQ multiplex PCR; TCRdb's copy keeps in-frame clones and lacks some. The V and J calls and clone size are taken from that table; D and trimming were inferred from the DNA. The sample lists 110,000 or so clones, around nine tenths occurring once. This TCR was sampled from a woman in her 70s who had recovered from COVID-19. The sample consisted of peripheral blood.

CDR3 protein: CASSASTGTDTQYF. The CDR3 DNA reads TGTGCCAGCAGCGCGTCAACGGGGACAGATACGCAGTATTTT. The chain recombines TRBV9 with TRBJ2-3; TRBD2 might be the D (5 bases). The CDR3 sequence is 14 residues long. CDR1 and CDR2 from the germline V gene are SGDLS and YYNGEE. The germline V and J ends were trimmed by 3 bases and 3 bases, with 11 bases remaining between them.